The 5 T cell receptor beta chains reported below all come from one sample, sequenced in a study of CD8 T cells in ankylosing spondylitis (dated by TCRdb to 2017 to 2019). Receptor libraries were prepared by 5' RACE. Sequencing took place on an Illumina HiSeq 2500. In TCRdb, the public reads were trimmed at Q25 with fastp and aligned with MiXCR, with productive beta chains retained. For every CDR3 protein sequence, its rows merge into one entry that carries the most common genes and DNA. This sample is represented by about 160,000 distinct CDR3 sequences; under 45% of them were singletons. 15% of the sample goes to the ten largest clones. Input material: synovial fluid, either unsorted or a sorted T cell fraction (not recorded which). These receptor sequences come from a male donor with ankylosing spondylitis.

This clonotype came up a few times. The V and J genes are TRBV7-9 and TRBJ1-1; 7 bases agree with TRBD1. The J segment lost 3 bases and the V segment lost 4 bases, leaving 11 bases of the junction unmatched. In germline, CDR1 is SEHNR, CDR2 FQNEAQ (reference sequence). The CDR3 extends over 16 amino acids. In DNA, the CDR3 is TGTGCCAGCAGCTACTTGATCCGTACAGGGGACACTGAAGCTTTCTTT. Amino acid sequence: CASSYLIRTGDTEAFF. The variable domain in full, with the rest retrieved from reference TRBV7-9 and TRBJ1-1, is DTGVSQNPRHKITKRGQNVTFRCDPISEHNRLYWYRQTLGQGPEFLTYFQNEAQLEKSRLLSDRFSAERPKGSFSTLEIQRTEQGDSAMYLCASSYLIRTGDTEAFFGQGTRLTVV.

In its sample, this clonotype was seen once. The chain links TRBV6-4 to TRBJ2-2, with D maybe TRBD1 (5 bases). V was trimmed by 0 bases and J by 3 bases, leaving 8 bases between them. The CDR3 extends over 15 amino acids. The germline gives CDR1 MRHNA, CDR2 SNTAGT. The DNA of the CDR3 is TGTGCCAGCAGTGACTCCCCACAGGACACCGGGGAGCTGTTTTTT. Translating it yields CASSDSPQDTGELFF.

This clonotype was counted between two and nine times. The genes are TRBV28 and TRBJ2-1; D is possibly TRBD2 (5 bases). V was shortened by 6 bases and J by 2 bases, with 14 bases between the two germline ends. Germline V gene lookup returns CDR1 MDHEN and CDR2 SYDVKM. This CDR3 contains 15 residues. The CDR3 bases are TGTGCCAGCAGCAGTGGGGAACTAGCCTACAATGAGCAGTTCTTC. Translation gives CASSSGELAYNEQFF.

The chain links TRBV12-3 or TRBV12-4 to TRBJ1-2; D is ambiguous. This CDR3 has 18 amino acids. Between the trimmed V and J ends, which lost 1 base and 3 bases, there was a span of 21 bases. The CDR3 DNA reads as TGTGCCAGCAGTTTAGATGTCGGACGGCTCGCCTTTTACTATGGCTACACCTTC. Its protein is CASSLDVGRLAFYYGYTF.

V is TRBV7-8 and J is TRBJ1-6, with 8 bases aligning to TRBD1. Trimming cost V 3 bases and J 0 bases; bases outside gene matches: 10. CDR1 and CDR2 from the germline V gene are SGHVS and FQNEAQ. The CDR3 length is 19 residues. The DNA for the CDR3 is TGTGCCAGCAGCTTGGCCCGGGGACAGGTAGCCTCCTATAATTCACCCCTCCACTTT. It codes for CASSLARGQVASYNSPLHF.